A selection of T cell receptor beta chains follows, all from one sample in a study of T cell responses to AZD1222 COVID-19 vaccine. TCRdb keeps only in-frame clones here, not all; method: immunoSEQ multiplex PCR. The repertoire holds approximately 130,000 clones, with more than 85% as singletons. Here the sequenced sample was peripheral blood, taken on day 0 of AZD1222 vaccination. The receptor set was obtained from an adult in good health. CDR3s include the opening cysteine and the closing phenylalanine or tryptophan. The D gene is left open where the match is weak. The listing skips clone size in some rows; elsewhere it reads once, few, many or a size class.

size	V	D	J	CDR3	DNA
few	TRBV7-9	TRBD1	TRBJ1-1	CASSLAEGAVAFF	TGTGCCAGCAGCTTAGCGGAGGGGGCCGTGGCTTTCTTT
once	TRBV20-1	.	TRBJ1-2	CSGGRNGYTF	TGCAGTGGGGGAAGGAATGGCTACACCTTC
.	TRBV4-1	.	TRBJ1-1	CASSHPKGGNTEAFF	TGCGCCAGCAGCCATCCCAAGGGGGGGAACACTGAAGCTTTCTTT
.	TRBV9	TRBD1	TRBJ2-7	CASSVGTGVWYEQYF	TGTGCCAGCAGCGTAGGGACAGGGGTTTGGTACGAGCAGTACTTC
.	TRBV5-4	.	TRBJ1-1	CASSRPGGIMNTEAFF	TGTGCCAGCAGCAGGCCCGGGGGGATCATGAACACTGAAGCTTTCTTT
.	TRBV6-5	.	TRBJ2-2	CASSYPDSTGELFF	TGTGCCAGCAGTTACCCAGACTCCACCGGGGAGCTGTTTTTT
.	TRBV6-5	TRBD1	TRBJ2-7	CASGEGQGGYEQYF	TGTGCCAGCGGGGAGGGACAGGGGGGCTACGAGCAGTACTTC
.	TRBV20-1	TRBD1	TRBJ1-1	CSASYREGASAFF	TGCAGTGCTAGTTATCGGGAGGGGGCGTCAGCTTTCTTT
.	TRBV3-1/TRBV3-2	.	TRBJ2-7	CASSQDFAGYEQYF	TGTGCCAGCAGCCAAGATTTCGCCGGCTACGAGCAGTACTTC
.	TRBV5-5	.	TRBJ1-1	CASSLGGTHTEAFF	TGTGCCAGCAGCTTGGGGGGGACGCACACTGAAGCTTTCTTT
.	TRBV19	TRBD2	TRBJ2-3	CASSIGLAGAPSTDTQYF	TGTGCCAGTAGTATTGGGCTAGCGGGGGCTCCTAGCACAGATACGCAGTATTTT
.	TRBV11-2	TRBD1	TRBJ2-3	CASSLAGGYTDTQYF	TGTGCCAGCAGCTTGGCAGGGGGCTACACAGATACGCAGTATTTT
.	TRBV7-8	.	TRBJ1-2	CASSLSRSYGYTF	TGTGCCAGCAGCTTATCCAGGAGCTATGGCTACACCTTC
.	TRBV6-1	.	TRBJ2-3	CASSDMRADTQYF	TGTGCCAGCAGTGATATGAGGGCAGATACGCAGTATTTT
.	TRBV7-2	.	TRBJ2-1	CASSLRGYSYNEQFF	TGTGCCAGCAGCTTGCGGGGATACTCCTACAATGAGCAGTTCTTC
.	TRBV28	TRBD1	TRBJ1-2	CASSSNSGQSNYGYTF	TGTGCCAGCAGTTCGAACTCGGGACAGAGTAACTATGGCTACACCTTC
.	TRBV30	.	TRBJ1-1	CAWSDFSVRAFF	TGTGCCTGGAGTGACTTCTCTGTGAGAGCTTTCTTT